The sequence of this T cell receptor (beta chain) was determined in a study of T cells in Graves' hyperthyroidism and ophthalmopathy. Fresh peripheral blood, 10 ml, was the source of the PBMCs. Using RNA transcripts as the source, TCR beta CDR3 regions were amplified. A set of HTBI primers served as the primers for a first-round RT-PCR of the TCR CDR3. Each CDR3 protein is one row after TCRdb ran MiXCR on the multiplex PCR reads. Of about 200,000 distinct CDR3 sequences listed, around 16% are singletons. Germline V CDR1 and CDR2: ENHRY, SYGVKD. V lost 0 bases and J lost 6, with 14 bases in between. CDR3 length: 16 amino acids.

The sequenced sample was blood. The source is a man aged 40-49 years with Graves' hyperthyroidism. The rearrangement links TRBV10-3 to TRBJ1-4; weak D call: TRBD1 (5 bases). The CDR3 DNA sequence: TGTGCCATCAGTGAGTCGACCGGATCGGGGCATGAAAAACTGTTTTTT. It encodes CAISESTGSGHEKLFF.